The 7 T cell receptor beta chains given below trace back to one sample, sequenced in a study of blood T cell repertoires in COVID-19. Produced via immunoSEQ multiplex PCR; TCRdb's table is partial and in-frame only. Found here are around 200,000 clones, roughly 75% of them singletons; the top ten hold less than 7%. Source material: peripheral blood. The source of these receptors is a woman aged 65 to 85 with acute or convalescent COVID-19.

The J gene is TRBJ1-6, the V gene TRBV18; TRBD1 agrees at 7 bases. J was trimmed by 9 bases and V by 4 bases; bases with no gene match: 9. The V gene's germline CDR1 is KGHSH and CDR2 LQKENI. The CDR3 runs 15 residues. The CDR3 bases are TGTGCCAGCTCACTCATTGACAGGGTTGGTTCACCCCTCCACTTT. Translated, it gives CASSLIDRVGSPLHF.

The chain couples TRBV4-1 to TRBJ1-3; D call uncertain. This CDR3 has 16 amino acids. The germline V gene encodes CDR1 MGHRA and CDR2 YSYEKL. V was clipped by 0 bases and J by 0 bases, with 9 bases between them. Here the CDR3 reads CASSQDHNLSGNTIYF. CDR3 in DNA: TGCGCCAGCAGCCAAGATCACAATCTCTCTGGAAACACCATATATTTT.

J is TRBJ2-1 and V is TRBV29-1, with TRBD2 identical over 14 bases. The CDR3 is 13 amino acids. The V gene's germline CDR1 is SQVTM and CDR2 ANQGSEA. V shed 4 bases and J 10 bases; nucleotides not matched to a gene: 3. This chain's CDR3 is CSVVGLAGGEQFF. The CDR3 bases are TGCAGCGTTGTTGGACTAGCGGGAGGCGAGCAGTTCTTC.

The chain has TRBV27 and TRBJ2-3; the D gene is possibly TRBD2 (6 bases). The CDR3 is 15 residues long. With 2 bases removed from V and 5 bases from J, the gap between germline ends came to 14 bases. Germline V lookup: CDR1 MNHEY, CDR2 SMNVEV (reference sequence). CDR3 amino acids: CASSLSRLGRDTQYF. In DNA, the CDR3 is TGTGCCAGCAGTTTAAGTCGCCTCGGGAGAGATACGCAGTATTTT.

This chain links TRBV5-1 with TRBJ2-1; 8 bases map to TRBD2. Germline V lookup: CDR1 SGHRS, CDR2 YFSETQ. Trimming took 4 bases from V and 9 from J; bases not matched to a gene: 9. The CDR3 length is 14 residues. CDR3 nucleotides: TGCGCCAGCAGCGCGGGGGGTCCCGAGACTGAGCAGTTCTTC. This codes for CASSAGGPETEQFF.

The chain carries TRBV7-8 and TRBJ2-7; TRBD2 is a possible D gene (5 bases). With 3 bases removed from V and 2 bases from J, the gap between germline ends came to 5 bases. The CDR3 totals 12 residues. Looked up from germline, CDR1 is SGHVS and CDR2 is FQNEAQ. The DNA for the CDR3 is TGTGCCAGCAGCTTCGGGGCCTACGAGCAGTACTTC. Residues: CASSFGAYEQYF.

In DNA form, the CDR3 reads TGTGCCAGCACCAAGGACAGGTACTATGGCTACACCTTC. It yields the protein CASTKDRYYGYTF. The chain employs TRBV2 and TRBJ1-2, with 7 bases fitting TRBD1. Germline V gene sequence: CDR1 SNHLY, CDR2 FYNNEI. The V segment lost 7 bases and the J segment 3 bases; nucleotides outside the gene matches: 5. This CDR3 region has 13 residues.